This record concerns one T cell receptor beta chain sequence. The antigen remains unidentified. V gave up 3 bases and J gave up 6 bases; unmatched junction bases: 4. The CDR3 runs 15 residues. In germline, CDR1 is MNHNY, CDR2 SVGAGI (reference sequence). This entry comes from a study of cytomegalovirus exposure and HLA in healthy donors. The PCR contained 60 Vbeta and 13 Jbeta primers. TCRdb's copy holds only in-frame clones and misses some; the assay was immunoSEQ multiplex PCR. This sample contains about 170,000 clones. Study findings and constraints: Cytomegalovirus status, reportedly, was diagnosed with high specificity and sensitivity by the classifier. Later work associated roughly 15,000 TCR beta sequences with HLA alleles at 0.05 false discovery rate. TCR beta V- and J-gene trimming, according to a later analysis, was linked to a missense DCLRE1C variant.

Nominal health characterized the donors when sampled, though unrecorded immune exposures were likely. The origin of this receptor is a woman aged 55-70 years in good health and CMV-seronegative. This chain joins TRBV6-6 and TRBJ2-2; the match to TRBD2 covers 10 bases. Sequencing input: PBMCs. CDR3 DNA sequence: TGTGCCAGCAGTTATGAGCGGGAGGGCCCCGGGGAGCTGTTTTTT. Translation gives CASSYEREGPGELFF.